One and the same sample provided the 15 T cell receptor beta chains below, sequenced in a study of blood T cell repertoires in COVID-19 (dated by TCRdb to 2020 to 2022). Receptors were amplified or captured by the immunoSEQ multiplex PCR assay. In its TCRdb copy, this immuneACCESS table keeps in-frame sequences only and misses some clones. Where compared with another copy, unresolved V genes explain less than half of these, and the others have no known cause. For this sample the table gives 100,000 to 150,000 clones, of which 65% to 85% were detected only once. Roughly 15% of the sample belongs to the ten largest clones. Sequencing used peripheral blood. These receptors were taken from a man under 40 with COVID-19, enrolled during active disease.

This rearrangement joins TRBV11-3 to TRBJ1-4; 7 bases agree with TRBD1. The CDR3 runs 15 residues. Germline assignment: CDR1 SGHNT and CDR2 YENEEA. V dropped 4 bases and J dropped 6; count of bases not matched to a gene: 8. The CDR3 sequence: CASSSRQGTDEKLFF. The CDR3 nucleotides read TGTGCCAGCAGCTCCCGACAGGGAACGGATGAAAAACTGTTTTTT.

The CDR3: CASSPTTGDYEQYF. The CDR3 coding sequence is TGTGCCAGTAGTCCGACGACAGGGGACTACGAGCAGTACTTC. The chain recombines TRBV19 with TRBJ2-7, with 8 nucleotides matching TRBD1. Losses at the gene ends were 5 bases for V and 3 bases for J; bases not matched to a gene: 6. The CDR3 consists of 14 residues. Germline lookup yields CDR1 LNHDA and CDR2 SQIVND (reference sequence).

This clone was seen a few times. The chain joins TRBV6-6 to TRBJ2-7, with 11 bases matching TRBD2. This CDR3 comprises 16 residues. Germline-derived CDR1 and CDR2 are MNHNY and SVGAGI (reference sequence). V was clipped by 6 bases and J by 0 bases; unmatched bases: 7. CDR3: CASRDTSGSSSYEQYF. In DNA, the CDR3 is TGTGCCAGCAGAGACACTAGCGGGAGCTCCTCCTACGAGCAGTACTTC.

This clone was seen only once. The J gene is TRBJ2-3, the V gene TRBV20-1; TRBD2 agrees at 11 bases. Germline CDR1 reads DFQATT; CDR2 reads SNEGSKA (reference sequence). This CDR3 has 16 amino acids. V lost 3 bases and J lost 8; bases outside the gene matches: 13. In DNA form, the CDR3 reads TGCAGTGCTAGTAGCGGGGGGGCCGGTCGAAGAGGTACGCAGTATTTT. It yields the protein CSASSGGAGRRGTQYF.

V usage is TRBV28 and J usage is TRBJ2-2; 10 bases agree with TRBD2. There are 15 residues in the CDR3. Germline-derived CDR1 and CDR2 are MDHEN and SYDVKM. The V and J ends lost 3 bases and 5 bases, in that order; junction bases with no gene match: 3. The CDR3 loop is CASSFYSGGTGELFF. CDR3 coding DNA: TGTGCCAGCAGTTTTTATAGCGGGGGGACCGGGGAGCTGTTTTTT.

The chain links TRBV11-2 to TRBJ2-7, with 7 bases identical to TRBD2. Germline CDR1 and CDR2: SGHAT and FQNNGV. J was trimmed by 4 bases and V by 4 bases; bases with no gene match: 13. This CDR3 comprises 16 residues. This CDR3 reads CASSSSRYGGGYEQYF. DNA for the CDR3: TGTGCCAGCAGCTCGTCGAGGTATGGGGGGGGATACGAGCAGTACTTC.

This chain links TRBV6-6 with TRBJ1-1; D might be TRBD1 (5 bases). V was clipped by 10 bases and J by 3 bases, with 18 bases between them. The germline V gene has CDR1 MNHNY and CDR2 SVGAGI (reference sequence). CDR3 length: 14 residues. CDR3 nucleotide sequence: TGTGCCACCCTGGGGTCGGGGGGGTACACTGAAGCTTTCTTT. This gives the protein CATLGSGGYTEAFF.

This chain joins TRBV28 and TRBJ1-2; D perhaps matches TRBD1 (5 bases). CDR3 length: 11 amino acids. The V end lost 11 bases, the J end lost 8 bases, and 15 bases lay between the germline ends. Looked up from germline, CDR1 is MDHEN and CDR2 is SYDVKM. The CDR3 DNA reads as TGTGCCGGAAACAGGCGGGGCGGCTACACCTTC. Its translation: CAGNRRGGYTF.

In DNA form, the CDR3 reads TGTGCCTGGACCATAGGAGGCTCTGGGGCCAACGTCCTGACTTTC. Its translation is CAWTIGGSGANVLTF. The chain carries TRBV30 and TRBJ2-6; D may be TRBD2 (5 bases). The CDR3 contains 15 residues. V dropped 4 bases and J dropped 0 bases, with 10 bases sitting between them. Germline CDR1 is GTSNPN and CDR2 is SVGIG (reference sequence).

The CDR3 DNA reads TGTGCCAGCAGTTACTCGATTGCACTCTCTGGCTACACCTTC. The encoded protein is CASSYSIALSGYTF. The chain couples TRBV6-5 to TRBJ1-2; unclear D gene. The length of the CDR3 is 14 residues. Germline V gene data show CDR1 as MNHEY and CDR2 as SVGAGI. V was pared by 0 bases and J by 7 bases, with 12 bases between.

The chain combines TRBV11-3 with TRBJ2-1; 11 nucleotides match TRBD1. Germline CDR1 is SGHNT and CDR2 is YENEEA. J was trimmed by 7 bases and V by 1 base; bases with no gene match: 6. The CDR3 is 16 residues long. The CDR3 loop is CASSLARTGGFNEQFF. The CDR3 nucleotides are TGTGCCAGCAGCTTAGCGAGGACAGGGGGCTTTAATGAGCAGTTCTTC.

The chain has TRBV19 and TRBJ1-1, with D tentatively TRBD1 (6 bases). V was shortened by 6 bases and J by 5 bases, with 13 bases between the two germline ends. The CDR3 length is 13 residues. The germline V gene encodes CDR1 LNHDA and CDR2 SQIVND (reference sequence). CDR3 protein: CASRDSPATEAFF. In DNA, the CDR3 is TGTGCCAGTAGGGACAGTCCGGCTACTGAAGCTTTCTTT.

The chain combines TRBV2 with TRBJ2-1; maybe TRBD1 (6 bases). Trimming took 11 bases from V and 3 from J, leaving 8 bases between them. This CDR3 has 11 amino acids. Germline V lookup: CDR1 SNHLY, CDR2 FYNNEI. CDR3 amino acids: CALRGYNEQFF. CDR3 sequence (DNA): TGTGCCCTCAGGGGCTACAATGAGCAGTTCTTC.

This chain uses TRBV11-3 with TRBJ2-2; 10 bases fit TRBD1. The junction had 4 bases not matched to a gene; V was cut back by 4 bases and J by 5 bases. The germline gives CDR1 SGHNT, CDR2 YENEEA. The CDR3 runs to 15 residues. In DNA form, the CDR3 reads TGTGCCAGCAGCTCCGGGACAGGGGTTACCGGGGAGCTGTTTTTT. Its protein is CASSSGTGVTGELFF.

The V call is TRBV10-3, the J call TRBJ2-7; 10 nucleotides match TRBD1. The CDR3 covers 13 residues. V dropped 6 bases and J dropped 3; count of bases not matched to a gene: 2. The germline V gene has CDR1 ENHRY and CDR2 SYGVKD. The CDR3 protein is CAIRGDRGYEQYF. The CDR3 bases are TGTGCCATCAGGGGGGACAGGGGCTACGAGCAGTACTTC.